Listed below are T cell receptor beta chains from one sample, sequenced in a study of T cells in Graves' hyperthyroidism and ophthalmopathy. In TCRdb, the multiplex PCR reads were re-called with MiXCR into one record per CDR3 protein. The sample carries 500,000 to 550,000 distinct CDR3 sequences, nearly 20% recorded once. The sequenced material came from blood. All receptors come from a man aged 35 to 55 with Graves' ophthalmopathy. CDR3s include the opening cysteine and the closing phenylalanine or tryptophan. The order of the fields is D gene, J gene, V gene, CDR3 protein. The D gene is left open where the match is weak.

d_call: .; j_call: TRBJ2-4; v_call: TRBV5-8; cdr3_aa: CASSFDKNIQYF
d_call: TRBD2; j_call: TRBJ2-2; v_call: TRBV5-1; cdr3_aa: CASSERAGGADTGELFF
d_call: TRBD1; j_call: TRBJ1-1; v_call: TRBV11-2; cdr3_aa: CASSLGYRGLNTEAFF
d_call: TRBD2; j_call: TRBJ2-1; v_call: TRBV12-3/TRBV12-4; cdr3_aa: CASSFGTSGSGFYNEQFF
d_call: TRBD2; j_call: TRBJ2-3; v_call: TRBV3-1; cdr3_aa: CASSPGTSGGLGGTDTQYF
d_call: .; j_call: TRBJ1-1; v_call: TRBV6-1; cdr3_aa: CASSEAPRSAFF
d_call: .; j_call: TRBJ1-3; v_call: TRBV28; cdr3_aa: CASRSHRVGNTIYF
d_call: .; j_call: TRBJ2-2; v_call: TRBV28; cdr3_aa: CASTGRDKNTGELFF
d_call: .; j_call: TRBJ2-2; v_call: TRBV4-2; cdr3_aa: CASSRKRGAGELFF
d_call: .; j_call: TRBJ2-6; v_call: TRBV19; cdr3_aa: CASSVLFGATASGANVLTF
d_call: TRBD2; j_call: TRBJ2-3; v_call: TRBV7-9; cdr3_aa: CASSYDGGRGDTQYF
d_call: .; j_call: TRBJ1-1; v_call: TRBV6-5; cdr3_aa: CASSYSRGMNTEAFF
d_call: .; j_call: TRBJ1-1; v_call: TRBV30; cdr3_aa: CAWSVRGGRNTEAFF
d_call: .; j_call: TRBJ1-4; v_call: TRBV30; cdr3_aa: CAWSLPGSATNEKLFF
d_call: .; j_call: TRBJ2-5; v_call: TRBV20-1; cdr3_aa: CSARDQGKGYQETQYF
d_call: .; j_call: TRBJ1-5; v_call: TRBV19; cdr3_aa: CASSGGADQPQHF
d_call: .; j_call: TRBJ2-1; v_call: TRBV2; cdr3_aa: CASNADTYNEQFF
d_call: .; j_call: TRBJ2-3; v_call: TRBV5-6; cdr3_aa: CASSQTGVEDTQYF
d_call: .; j_call: TRBJ2-5; v_call: TRBV29-1; cdr3_aa: CSVPRAGPQETQYF
d_call: TRBD2; j_call: TRBJ2-7; v_call: TRBV20-1; cdr3_aa: CSARGGLAGLYEQYF
d_call: TRBD2; j_call: TRBJ2-5; v_call: TRBV7-8; cdr3_aa: CASSEGLAGGPQETQYF
d_call: TRBD1; j_call: TRBJ2-1; v_call: TRBV11-2; cdr3_aa: CASSLDPGQGYNEQFF